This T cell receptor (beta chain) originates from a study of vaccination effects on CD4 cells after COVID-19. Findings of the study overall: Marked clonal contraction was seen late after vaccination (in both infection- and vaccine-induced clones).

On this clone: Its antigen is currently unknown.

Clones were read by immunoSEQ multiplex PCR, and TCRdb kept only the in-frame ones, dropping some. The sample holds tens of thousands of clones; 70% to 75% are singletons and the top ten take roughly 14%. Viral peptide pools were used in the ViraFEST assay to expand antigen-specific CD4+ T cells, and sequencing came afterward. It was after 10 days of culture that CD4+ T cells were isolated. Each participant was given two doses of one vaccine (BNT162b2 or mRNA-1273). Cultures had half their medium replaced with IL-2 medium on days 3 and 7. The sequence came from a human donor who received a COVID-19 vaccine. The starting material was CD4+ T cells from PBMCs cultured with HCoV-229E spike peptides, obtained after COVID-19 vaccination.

CDR3 DNA: TGTGCCAGCAGTGACGATGGGGGAGTAAATGGCTACACCTTC. Residues: CASSDDGGVNGYTF. The chain links TRBV6-4 to TRBJ1-2, with D tentatively TRBD1 (5 bases). CDR1 is MRHNA, CDR2 SNTAGT, per germline. This CDR3 has 14 residues. V lost 2 bases, J lost 6 bases, and 13 bases lay in between.